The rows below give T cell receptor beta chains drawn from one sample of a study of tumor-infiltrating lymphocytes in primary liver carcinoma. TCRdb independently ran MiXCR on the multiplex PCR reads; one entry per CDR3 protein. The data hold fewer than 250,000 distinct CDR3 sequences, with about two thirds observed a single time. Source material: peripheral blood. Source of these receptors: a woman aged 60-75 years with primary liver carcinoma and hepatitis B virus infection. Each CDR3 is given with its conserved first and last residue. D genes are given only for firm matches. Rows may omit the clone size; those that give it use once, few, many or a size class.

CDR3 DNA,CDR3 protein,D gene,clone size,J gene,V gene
TGTGCCAGCAGTTACTCTCGCCCCGTCGGGGGTCAGTCCCAGCATTTT,CASSYSRPVGGQSQHF,.,.,TRBJ1-5,TRBV6-5
TGTGCCAGCAGGCGACTAGCGGGAGGGCCAGAGAGTGAGCAGTTCTTC,CASRRLAGGPESEQFF,TRBD2,.,TRBJ2-1,TRBV12-3/TRBV12-4
TGCGCCGGCAGCCGAAGACTAACGGGAGGGGAAGAGACCCAGTACTTC,CAGSRRLTGGEETQYF,TRBD2,.,TRBJ2-5,TRBV4-1
TGTGCCAGCAGCCAGCATGGGAGGGCCTACGAGCAGTACTTT,CASSQHGRAYEQYF,TRBD2,.,TRBJ2-7,TRBV11-2
TGTGCCAGTAGCTCGGAAACCTACGAGCGGTACTTC,CASSSETYERYF,.,few,TRBJ2-7,TRBV11-2
TGTGCCAGCAGCTTAGGGGACATAGCATACAGTGAGCAGTCCTTC,CASSLGDIAYSEQSF,.,.,TRBJ2-1,TRBV11-3
TGTGCCAGCAGCATTATTACGACAGGGAACGGAGAGACCCAGTGTTTC,CASSIITTGNGETQCF,TRBD1,.,TRBJ2-5,TRBV11-3
TGTGCCAGCAGCTCTAGAGCGGGAAAAACCTACGAGCAGTACTTC,CASSSRAGKTYEQYF,TRBD2,.,TRBJ2-7,TRBV7-2
TGCGCCAGCAGCTTACCGGGACAGGGGGCTTTCTCCAACGAGCAGTACTTC,CASSLPGQGAFSNEQYF,TRBD1,.,TRBJ2-7,TRBV5-1
TGTGCCAGCAGTCCCAGACTAGGGGGAGATACGCAGTATTTT,CASSPRLGGDTQYF,.,many,TRBJ2-3,TRBV6-2/TRBV6-3
TGCGCCAGCAGCTTCGAGGACAGGTCGGTGGCTTTCTTT,CASSFEDRSVAFF,TRBD1,.,TRBJ1-1,TRBV5-1
TGTGCCACCCGACATGGGCAGGGGGGAAACACCATATATTTT,CATRHGQGGNTIYF,.,once,TRBJ1-3,TRBV7-9
TGTGCCAGCAGCCCCTGGACAGGCTTCTACAATGAGCAGTTCTTC,CASSPWTGFYNEQFF,TRBD1,.,TRBJ2-1,TRBV11-2
TGTGCCAGCAGTGAACTGTTCTTGAGGGGGGAGCTGTTTTTT,CASSELFLRGELFF,.,many,TRBJ2-2,TRBV6-1
TGCAGCGTCGGGGGGCTAAGGTCGGTAACAGATACGCAGTATTTT,CSVGGLRSVTDTQYF,.,many,TRBJ2-3,TRBV29-1
TGTGCCAGCAGTAAATCCCTTGGGGCCTACGAGCAGTACTTC,CASSKSLGAYEQYF,.,.,TRBJ2-7,TRBV28
TGTGCCTGGAGTGTAGGGAGGGCCGTTCAAGAGACCCAGTACTTC,CAWSVGRAVQETQYF,TRBD2,.,TRBJ2-5,TRBV30
TGTGCCAGCAGCGTGCCGGGGGGTCCGGATGAAAAACTGTTTTTT,CASSVPGGPDEKLFF,.,many,TRBJ1-4,TRBV5-4
TGCGCCAGCAGCAACCGGGTCAGGGGTGGCACTGAAGCTTTCTTT,CASSNRVRGGTEAFF,.,.,TRBJ1-1,TRBV5-1
TGTGCCAGCAGCTTGCCGGCGGGAGCTCCCAAGTACAATGAGCAGTTCTTC,CASSLPAGAPKYNEQFF,TRBD2,.,TRBJ2-1,TRBV5-8
TGTGCCAGCAGTTCTCCGGGACAGGGTGGGGATGAGCAGTTCTTC,CASSSPGQGGDEQFF,TRBD1,few,TRBJ2-1,TRBV28
TGTGCCATCAACCCGGGACTAGCGGGAGCAAATGAGCAGTTCTTC,CAINPGLAGANEQFF,TRBD2,.,TRBJ2-1,TRBV10-3
TGTGCCAGCAGCTCAACGCGGAGCAGAAACATTCAGTACTTC,CASSSTRSRNIQYF,.,.,TRBJ2-4,TRBV11-2
TGTACCAGCAGCTTTTTCGGAATCCGCCAGAAAAATTCACCCCTCCACTTT,CTSSFFGIRQKNSPLHF,.,.,TRBJ1-6,TRBV5-6
TGTGCCAGCAGTGTTACAACTAATGAAAAACTGTTTTTT,CASSVTTNEKLFF,.,.,TRBJ1-4,TRBV6-1
TGTGCCAGCAGCCCGTCTCCCGAGACAGGGGGCACTGAAGCTTTCTTT,CASSPSPETGGTEAFF,TRBD1,.,TRBJ1-1,TRBV6-5
TGCAGTGCTAGGGGACTAGCGGAGCCACAAGAGACCCAGCACTTC,CSARGLAEPQETQHF,TRBD2,.,TRBJ2-5,TRBV20-1
TGCAGCGCGGGATTAGCGGGAGGTGGGCAGCAAGAGACCCAGTACTTC,CSAGLAGGGQQETQYF,TRBD2,.,TRBJ2-5,TRBV29-1
TGTGCCAGCAGTCCACGCAGACTAGCGGCTAGCTCCCACAATGAGCAGTTCTTC,CASSPRRLAASSHNEQFF,TRBD2,.,TRBJ2-1,TRBV28
TGTGCCAGCAGTTTAATAGTGGGAGAGACCCAGTACTTC,CASSLIVGETQYF,.,.,TRBJ2-5,TRBV12-3/TRBV12-4
TGTGCTAGTGGTCACCCCGGGACAGGGGTAAACAATGAGCAGTTCTTC,CASGHPGTGVNNEQFF,TRBD1,many,TRBJ2-1,TRBV12-5
TGTGCCAGCAGCTCGACGTCGGTTACTGAAGCTTTCTTT,CASSSTSVTEAFF,.,.,TRBJ1-1,TRBV7-9
TGTGCCAGCAGTTTTGGTGCGGATAATTCACCCCTCCACTTT,CASSFGADNSPLHF,.,.,TRBJ1-6,TRBV28
TGTGCTAGCAGCTTAGTGCTAGGAGACACAGATACGCAGTATTTT,CASSLVLGDTDTQYF,.,.,TRBJ2-3,TRBV11-3
TGCGCCAGCAGCCTAGTGATGTCGAGCTCTGGCTACACCTTC,CASSLVMSSSGYTF,.,.,TRBJ1-2,TRBV4-1
TGTGCCTGGAGTAAAGGGACCTCGTACAATGAGCAGTTCTTC,CAWSKGTSYNEQFF,.,few,TRBJ2-1,TRBV30
TGTGCCAGCAGCTTAGGCCGAGGGTTGAATGAGCATTTCTTC,CASSLGRGLNEHFF,.,.,TRBJ2-1,TRBV13
TGTACCAGCAGCCCGGGACAGAGGAACACTGAAGCTTTCTTT,CTSSPGQRNTEAFF,TRBD1,.,TRBJ1-1,TRBV11-1
TGTGCCAGCAACTGGACATGCCTCCAAGAGACCCAGTACTTC,CASNWTCLQETQYF,.,.,TRBJ2-5,TRBV11-1
TGTGCCAGTAGCTTAGGATTGGGACAGCACTCCTACAATGAGCAGTTCTTC,CASSLGLGQHSYNEQFF,TRBD1,.,TRBJ2-1,TRBV11-2
TGCAGTGCCCACGGAGACTACGAGCAGTACTTC,CSAHGDYEQYF,.,.,TRBJ2-7,TRBV20-1
TGTGCCAGCAGCCTACATCTAGCGGGGGGAACCTACGATCAGTACTTC,CASSLHLAGGTYDQYF,TRBD2,.,TRBJ2-7,TRBV5-6
TGTGCCAGCAGCCGCACCGGGACTAGAAAGTTAGCTCTCAATGAGCAGTTCTTC,CASSRTGTRKLALNEQFF,TRBD2,.,TRBJ2-1,TRBV28
TGTGCCAGCAGTTTAGCGGCCCAAGATACACAGTATTTT,CASSLAAQDTQYF,.,.,TRBJ2-3,TRBV12-3/TRBV12-4
TGTGCCAGTAGTATTGGTCGGGGTAACTATGGCTACACCTTC,CASSIGRGNYGYTF,.,few,TRBJ1-2,TRBV19
TGTGCCAGCAATAGGCGGGAGGGGTCCGGGGAGCTGTTTTTT,CASNRREGSGELFF,TRBD2,.,TRBJ2-2,TRBV11-2
TGTGCCAGCAGCAAACAGGGGGCCCGTGAAAAACTGTTTTTT,CASSKQGAREKLFF,TRBD1,.,TRBJ1-4,TRBV12-3/TRBV12-4
TGTGCCAGCACCATAATTGCGGGGACTGAAGCTTTCTTT,CASTIIAGTEAFF,.,many,TRBJ1-1,TRBV12-3/TRBV12-4